This is a list of T cell receptor beta chains from one sample in a study of blood T cell repertoires in COVID-19. Method: immunoSEQ multiplex PCR; TCRdb's copy keeps in-frame clones and lacks some. The sample carries about 100,000 clones, roughly nine tenths recorded once. Input material: peripheral blood. The receptor source for this set is a man aged 45-65 years with active COVID-19. CDR3s include the opening cysteine and the closing phenylalanine or tryptophan. The D gene is left open where the match is weak. Expanded clones get a size class; other rows say once, few or many, or leave the size out.

>TRBV14|NA|NA|TRBJ1-2
CASSQHLGAGKDYGYTF
TGTGCCAGCAGCCAACACCTAGGGGCAGGGAAGGACTATGGCTACACCTTC
>TRBV10-3|NA|TRBD1|TRBJ1-1
CAISGQGEAFF
TGTGCCATCAGTGGACAGGGTGAAGCTTTCTTT
>TRBV6-5|NA|NA|TRBJ1-2
CASSPNLGSYTF
TGTGCCAGCAGCCCGAATTTGGGCAGCTACACCTTC
>TRBV5-1|once|TRBD1|TRBJ2-3
CASSLGQGRTDTQYF
TGCGCCAGCAGCCTAGGACAGGGTCGCACAGATACGCAGTATTTT
>TRBV25-1|NA|NA|TRBJ1-5
CASSGQGWQPQHF
TGTGCCAGCTCGGGGCAGGGGTGGCAGCCCCAGCATTTT
>TRBV18|NA|NA|TRBJ1-5
CASSPVRQNQPQHF
TGTGCCAGCTCACCAGTCAGACAAAATCAGCCCCAGCATTTT
>TRBV7-8|NA|TRBD2|TRBJ2-7
CASSSLAGGLSYEQYF
TGTGCCAGCAGCTCCTTAGCGGGGGGCCTCTCCTACGAGCAGTACTTC
>TRBV4-1|NA|NA|TRBJ1-1
CASSQDGSQRNTEAFF
TGCGCCAGCAGCCAAGATGGGAGTCAGAGGAACACTGAAGCTTTCTTT
>TRBV6-1|NA|TRBD1|TRBJ1-2
CASSERTGANYGYTF
TGTGCCAGCAGTGAAAGGACAGGGGCAAACTATGGCTACACCTTC
>TRBV19|NA|NA|TRBJ1-2
CASSLTGFTNYGYTF
TGTGCCAGTAGTCTTACAGGATTTACTAACTATGGCTACACCTTC
>TRBV24-1|NA|NA|TRBJ2-2
CATSDPGQITGELFF
TGTGCCACCAGTGACCCCGGACAGATCACCGGGGAGCTGTTTTTT
>TRBV11-2|NA|TRBD2|TRBJ2-5
CASSLVEGWEGSETQYF
TGTGCCAGCAGCTTAGTGGAGGGATGGGAGGGCTCGGAGACCCAGTACTTC
>TRBV7-9|NA|NA|TRBJ1-2
CASSSASLDYGYTF
TGTGCCAGCAGCTCAGCGTCCCTTGACTATGGCTACACCTTC
>TRBV21-1|NA|NA|TRBJ2-2
CASSKRFREGTGELFF
TGTGCCAGCAGCAAAAGGTTCAGGGAGGGCACCGGGGAGCTGTTTTTT
>TRBV5-1|NA|TRBD1|TRBJ2-2
CASSSGQDNTGELFF
TGCGCCAGCAGCTCGGGACAGGACAACACCGGGGAGCTGTTTTTT
>TRBV7-2|NA|TRBD1|TRBJ1-2
CASSFPRQGLDGYTF
TGTGCCAGCAGCTTTCCGCGACAGGGTTTGGATGGCTACACCTTC
>TRBV6-5|NA|TRBD1|TRBJ1-2
CASSSGTGFYGYTF
TGTGCCAGCAGTTCCGGGACAGGGTTTTATGGCTACACCTTC
>TRBV6-5|NA|TRBD1|TRBJ1-2
CASRTGLVSDGYTF
TGTGCCAGCAGGACAGGGCTGGTGAGCGATGGCTACACCTTC
>TRBV14|NA|NA|TRBJ2-4
CASSHRGGEKIAKNIQYF
TGTGCCAGCAGCCACCGGGGCGGGGAGAAAATAGCCAAAAACATTCAGTACTTC
>TRBV7-8|NA|TRBD1|TRBJ2-2
CASSDRAHTGELFF
TGTGCCAGCAGTGACAGGGCCCACACCGGGGAGCTGTTTTTT
>TRBV12-3/TRBV12-4|NA|NA|TRBJ1-1
CASSFLTEAFF
TGTGCCAGCAGTTTTCTCACTGAAGCTTTCTTT
>TRBV4-2|NA|NA|TRBJ2-6
CASSQDTGTSGANVLTF
TGTGCCAGCAGCCAGGATACAGGGACCTCTGGGGCCAACGTCCTGACTTTC
>TRBV7-9|NA|TRBD2|TRBJ2-5
CASSPETSAETQYF
TGTGCCAGCAGCCCCGAGACTAGCGCGGAGACCCAGTACTTC
>TRBV11-3|NA|TRBD2|TRBJ2-3
CASSLVIAGGPYTQYF
TGTGCCAGCAGCTTAGTAATAGCGGGAGGGCCGTATACGCAGTATTTT
>TRBV27|NA|TRBD2|TRBJ2-2
CASSRAGGPSGELFF
TGTGCCAGCAGCCGAGCGGGGGGGCCGTCCGGGGAGCTGTTTTTT
>TRBV3-1/TRBV3-2|NA|NA|TRBJ1-6
CASSQGGRQNSPLHF
TGTGCCAGCAGCCAAGGAGGACGACAGAATTCACCCCTCCACTTT
>TRBV5-1|NA|TRBD1|TRBJ2-5
CASSPGGQGETQYF
TGCGCCAGCAGCCCGGGGGGACAGGGTGAGACCCAGTACTTC
>TRBV6-4|NA|TRBD1|TRBJ2-4
CASREYRDRGAKNIQYF
TGTGCCAGCAGGGAATACCGGGACAGGGGGGCCAAAAACATTCAGTACTTC
>TRBV11-3|NA|TRBD1|TRBJ1-2
CASSNTGAARFGYTF
TGTGCCAGCAGCAACACAGGGGCCGCTAGATTCGGCTACACCTTC
>TRBV7-3|once|TRBD2|TRBJ2-2
CASSLTSGGRFAGELFF
TGTGCCAGCAGCTTAACTAGCGGGGGGCGGTTTGCCGGGGAGCTGTTTTTT
>TRBV13|NA|TRBD1|TRBJ2-5
CASSAPPGQGDQETQYF
TGTGCCAGCAGCGCACCTCCGGGACAGGGGGATCAAGAGACCCAGTACTTC
>TRBV2|NA|NA|TRBJ1-1
CASRGAGTEAFF
TGTGCCAGCAGGGGGGCTGGCACTGAAGCTTTCTTT
>TRBV5-1|NA|TRBD1|TRBJ1-4
CASSPGQTTNEKLFF
TGCGCCAGCAGCCCGGGACAGACAACTAATGAAAAACTGTTTTTT
>TRBV5-4|once|NA|TRBJ2-2
CASSLATDTGELFF
TGTGCCAGCAGCTTGGCCACAGACACCGGGGAGCTGTTTTTT
>TRBV3-1/TRBV3-2|NA|TRBD2|TRBJ2-1
CASSQSLAGVGNEQFF
TGTGCCAGCAGCCAAAGTCTAGCGGGAGTAGGTAATGAGCAGTTCTTC
>TRBV10-2|NA|NA|TRBJ1-2
CASGEQGPGNYGYTF
TGCGCCAGCGGTGAACAGGGACCGGGTAACTATGGCTACACCTTC
>TRBV4-1|NA|NA|TRBJ1-2
CASSQSAGIYGYTF
TGCGCCAGCAGCCAATCGGCGGGGATCTATGGCTACACCTTC
>TRBV6-1|NA|NA|TRBJ2-3
CASSEYRGDTQYF
TGTGCCAGCAGTGAGTACAGAGGGGATACGCAGTATTTT
>TRBV29-1|few|NA|TRBJ2-2
CSVKQGRSGELFF
TGCAGCGTGAAACAGGGGAGGAGCGGGGAGCTGTTTTTT
>TRBV7-2|NA|TRBD2|TRBJ2-1
CASSSLAGPYNEQFF
TGTGCCAGCAGTTCCCTAGCGGGCCCCTACAATGAGCAGTTCTTC
>TRBV18|NA|NA|TRBJ2-7
CASSSTDTRSYEQYF
TGTGCCAGCTCATCAACGGACACCCGCTCCTACGAGCAGTACTTC
>TRBV6-2/TRBV6-3|NA|NA|TRBJ2-1
CASSSNYEQFF
TGTGCCAGCAGTTCCAATTATGAGCAGTTCTTC
>TRBV6-5|NA|NA|TRBJ1-2
CASFQGPVGGYTF
TGTGCCAGCTTCCAGGGCCCGGTGGGGGGCTACACCTTC
>TRBV19|NA|TRBD1|TRBJ2-6
CASSRGTGGTGANVLTF
TGTGCCAGTAGCCGCGGGACAGGGGGGACTGGGGCCAACGTCCTGACTTTC
>TRBV2|NA|NA|TRBJ2-3
CASSELAGLSTDTQYF
TGTGCCAGCAGTGAGCTAGCTGGCCTTAGCACAGATACGCAGTATTTT
>TRBV19|NA|TRBD1|TRBJ1-5
CASNPDRGGNQPQHF
TGTGCCAGTAACCCAGACAGGGGGGGCAATCAGCCCCAGCATTTT
>TRBV7-9|NA|TRBD1|TRBJ1-3
CASSPGQGNTIYF
TGTGCCAGCAGCCCGGGACAGGGAAACACCATATATTTT
>TRBV19|once|TRBD1|TRBJ1-1
CASSRTGTNTEAFF
TGTGCCAGTAGTCGGACAGGGACGAACACTGAAGCTTTCTTT
>TRBV10-2|NA|TRBD2|TRBJ2-5
CASSDGRATGTQYF
TGCGCCAGCAGTGACGGGAGGGCCACAGGGACCCAGTACTTC
>TRBV2|NA|NA|TRBJ2-1
CASSELRTGYNEQFF
TGTGCCAGCAGTGAATTGCGAACAGGGTACAATGAGCAGTTCTTC
>TRBV5-1|NA|TRBD1|TRBJ1-3
CASSLGTGAGNTIYF
TGCGCCAGCAGCTTAGGGACAGGGGCTGGAAACACCATATATTTT
>TRBV19|NA|TRBD1|TRBJ2-5
CASRGTGVRETQYF
TGTGCCAGTAGGGGGACAGGGGTAAGAGAGACCCAGTACTTC